This TCR beta chain derives from a study of shared clonotypes between healthy human individuals. Trimming cost V 2 bases and J 7 bases, with 5 bases left between them. Germline CDR1 and CDR2: MRHNA and SNTAGT. The CDR3 sequence is 11 residues long. Study-wide results and caveats: An expected dependence of interdonor clonotype sharing on sequencing depth was noted.

Some clones are missing from TCRdb's copy, which holds only in-frame ones; the method was immunoSEQ multiplex PCR. Of roughly 2,300,000 clones detected, roughly 90% appear once; the ten largest clones hold more than 0.35%. As regards this clone: What it binds is not known.

This clonotype was obtained from a man younger than 35 in good health. Some clones in this sample may be carry-over from other donors' samples. Sample: naive CD4+ T cells from PBMCs. Subset here: CD45RA+ positively selected. The V gene is TRBV6-4, the J gene TRBJ2-5; D might be TRBD1 (5 bases). CDR3 DNA sequence: TGTGCCAGCAGTGACAGGGGGACCCAGTACTTC. Encoded protein: CASSDRGTQYF.